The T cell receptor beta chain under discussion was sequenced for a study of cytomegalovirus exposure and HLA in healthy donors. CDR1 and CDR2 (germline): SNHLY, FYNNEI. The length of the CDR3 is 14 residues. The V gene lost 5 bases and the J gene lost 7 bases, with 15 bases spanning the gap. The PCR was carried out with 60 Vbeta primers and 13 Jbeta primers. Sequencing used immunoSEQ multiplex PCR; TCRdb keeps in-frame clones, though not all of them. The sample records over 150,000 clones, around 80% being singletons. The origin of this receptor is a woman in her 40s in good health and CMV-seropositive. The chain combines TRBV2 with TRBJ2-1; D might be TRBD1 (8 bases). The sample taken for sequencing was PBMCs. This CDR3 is CASSTQGGGNEQFF. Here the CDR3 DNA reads TGTGCCAGCAGTACACAGGGGGGAGGGAATGAGCAGTTCTTC.